These 3 T cell receptor beta chains share one sample of origin, sequenced in a study of molecular identifiers for immune sequencing clone quantification. A single record per CDR3 protein comes from TCRdb applying MiXCR to the PCR reads. The sample lists tens of thousands of distinct CDR3 sequences; around a quarter were seen once. The sample was naive CD8+ T cells from blood, with Jurkat cell RNA spiked in. Subset defined: FACS-sorted CD8+CD4-CCR7+CD45RA+ naive T cells. The origin of the receptors is a human donor in good health. Some libraries in this study had Jurkat cell RNA spiked in.

The chain employs TRBV7-6 and TRBJ1-4, with D possibly being TRBD1 (5 bases). Germline assignment: CDR1 SGHVS and CDR2 FNYEAQ. V lost 5 bases and J 5 bases, leaving 12 bases between the germline ends. This CDR3 has 14 amino acids. The CDR3 sequence: CASSPSEGNEKLFF. The CDR3, as DNA: TGTGCCAGCAGCCCCTCGGAGGGGAATGAAAAACTGTTTTTT.

A remark on this clonotype: Germline is not matched at one junction end, which may reflect a read error. V gene TRBV19 combines with J gene TRBJ2-4, with D tentatively TRBD1 or TRBD2 (5 bases each). Germline V gene data show CDR1 as LNHDA and CDR2 as SQIVND (reference sequence). There are 17 residues in the CDR3. CDR3 sequence reads: CASSIDWDPLAKNIQCF. The DNA of the CDR3 is TGTGCCAGTAGTATAGATTGGGACCCCCTAGCCAAAAACATTCAGTGCTTC. The full variable domain, its missing parts supplied by reference TRBV19 and TRBJ2-4, is DGGITQSPKYLFRKEGQNVTLSCEQNLNHDAMYWYRQDPGQGLRLIYYSQIVNDFQKGDIAEGYSVSREKKESFPLTVTSAQKNPTAFYLCASSIDWDPLAKNIQCFGAGTRLSVL.

The chain has TRBV5-6 and TRBJ1-1; TRBD1 is a possible D gene (5 bases). V was cut by 0 bases and J by 2 bases, with 11 bases left in between. The CDR3 sequence is 15 residues long. The germline CDR1 and CDR2 sequences are SGHDT and YYEEEE. The CDR3 region has the DNA TGTGCCAGCAGCTTGGGGGGCAGCCTCAACACTGAAGCTTTCTTT. Protein: CASSLGGSLNTEAFF. Combining the CDR3 with reference TRBV5-6 and TRBJ1-1 gives the whole variable domain DAGVTQSPTHLIKTRGQQVTLRCSPKSGHDTVSWYQQALGQGPQFIFQYYEEEERQRGNFPDRFSGHQFPNYSSELNVNALLLGDSALYLCASSLGGSLNTEAFFGQGTRLTVV.